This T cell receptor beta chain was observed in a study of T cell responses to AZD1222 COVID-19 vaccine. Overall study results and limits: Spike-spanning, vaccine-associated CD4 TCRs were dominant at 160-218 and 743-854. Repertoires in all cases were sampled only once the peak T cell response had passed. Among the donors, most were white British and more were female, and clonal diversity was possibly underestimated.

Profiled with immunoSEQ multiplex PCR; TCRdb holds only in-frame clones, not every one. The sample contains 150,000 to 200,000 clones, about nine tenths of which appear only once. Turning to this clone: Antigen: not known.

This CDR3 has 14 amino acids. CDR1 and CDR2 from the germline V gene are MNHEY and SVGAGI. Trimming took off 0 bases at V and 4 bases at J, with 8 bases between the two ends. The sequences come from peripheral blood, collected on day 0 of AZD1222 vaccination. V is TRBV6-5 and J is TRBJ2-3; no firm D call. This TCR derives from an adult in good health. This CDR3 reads CASSYSILADTQYF. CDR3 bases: TGTGCCAGCAGTTACTCGATCTTAGCAGATACGCAGTATTTT.